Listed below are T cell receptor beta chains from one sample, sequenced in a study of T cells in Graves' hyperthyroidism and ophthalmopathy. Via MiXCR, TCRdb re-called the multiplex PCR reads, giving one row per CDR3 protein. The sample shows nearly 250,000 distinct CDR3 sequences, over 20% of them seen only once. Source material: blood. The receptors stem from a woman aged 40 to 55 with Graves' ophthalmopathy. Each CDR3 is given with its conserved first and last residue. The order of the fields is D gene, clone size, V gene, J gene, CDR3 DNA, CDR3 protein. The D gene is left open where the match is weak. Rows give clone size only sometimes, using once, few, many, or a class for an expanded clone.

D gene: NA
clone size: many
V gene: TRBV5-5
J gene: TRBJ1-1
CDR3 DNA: TGTGCCAGCAGCTTGTGGTCGGGGACTGAAGCTTTCTTT
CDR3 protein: CASSLWSGTEAFF

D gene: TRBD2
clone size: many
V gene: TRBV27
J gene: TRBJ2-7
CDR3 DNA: TGTGCCAGCAGTTTATGGGCTAGCGGGAGAGGTGAGCAGTACTTC
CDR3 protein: CASSLWASGRGEQYF

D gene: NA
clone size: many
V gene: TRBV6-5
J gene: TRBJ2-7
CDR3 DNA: TGTGCCAGCACATACAGCTACGAGCAGTACTTC
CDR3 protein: CASTYSYEQYF

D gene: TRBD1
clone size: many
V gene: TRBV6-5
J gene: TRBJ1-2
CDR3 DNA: TGTGCCAGCAGTTACGGGGGACAGGAAGATGGCTACACCTTC
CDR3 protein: CASSYGGQEDGYTF

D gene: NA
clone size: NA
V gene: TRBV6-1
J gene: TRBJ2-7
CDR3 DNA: TGTGCCAGCAGTGAAGTCGGAGGCCCCTCCTACGAGCAGTACTTC
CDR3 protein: CASSEVGGPSYEQYF

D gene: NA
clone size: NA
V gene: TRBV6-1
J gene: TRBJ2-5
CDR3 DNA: TGTGCCAGCAGACGTCTTGCCCGGACTAAACAAGAGACCCAGTACTTC
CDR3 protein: CASRRLARTKQETQYF

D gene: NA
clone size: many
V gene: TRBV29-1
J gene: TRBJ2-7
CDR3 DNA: TGCAGCGTTGTAAGCCACCTCTCCTACGAGCAGTACTTC
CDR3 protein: CSVVSHLSYEQYF

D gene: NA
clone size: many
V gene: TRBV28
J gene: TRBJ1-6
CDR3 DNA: TGTGCCAGCAGTCTAAACCAGGGTGGTTCACCCCTCCACTTT
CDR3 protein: CASSLNQGGSPLHF

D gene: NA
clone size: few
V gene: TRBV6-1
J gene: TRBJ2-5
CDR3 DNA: TGTGCCAGCAGGGAGATGGGTCGGGAGACCCAGTACTTC
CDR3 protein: CASREMGRETQYF

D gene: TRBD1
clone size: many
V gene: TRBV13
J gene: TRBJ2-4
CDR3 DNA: TGTGCCAGCAGCACGCGCGGACAGGCTGCGACCAAAAACATTCAGTACTTC
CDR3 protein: CASSTRGQAATKNIQYF

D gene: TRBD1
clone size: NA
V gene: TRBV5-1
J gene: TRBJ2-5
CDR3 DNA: TGCGCCAGCAGCCGCGGACAGGGGGGGCGTCAGTACTTC
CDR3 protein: CASSRGQGGRQYF

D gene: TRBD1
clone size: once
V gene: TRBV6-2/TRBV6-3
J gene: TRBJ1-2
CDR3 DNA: TGTGCCAGCAGTTACCACAGGGGTGCGGGCTACACCTTC
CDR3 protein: CASSYHRGAGYTF

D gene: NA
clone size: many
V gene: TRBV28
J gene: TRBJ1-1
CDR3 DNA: TGTGCCAGCAGTTTACCCTGGGGCACTGAAGCTTTCTTT
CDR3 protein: CASSLPWGTEAFF

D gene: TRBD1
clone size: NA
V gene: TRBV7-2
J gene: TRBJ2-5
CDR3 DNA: TGTGCCAGCAGTCGGGACAGTCAGACCCAGTACTTC
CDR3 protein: CASSRDSQTQYF

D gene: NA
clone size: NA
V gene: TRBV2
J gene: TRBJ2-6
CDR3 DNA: TGTGCCACTTACCTGACAAGCTCTGGGGCCAACGTCCTGACTTTC
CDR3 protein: CATYLTSSGANVLTF

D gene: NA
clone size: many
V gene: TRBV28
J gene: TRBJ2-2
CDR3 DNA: TGTGCCAGCAACGCTTTGGGGACGGCGATTGACACCGGGGAGCTGTTTTTT
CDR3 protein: CASNALGTAIDTGELFF